These T cell receptor beta chains were read from a single sample in a study of T cell responses to AZD1222 COVID-19 vaccine. Here immunoSEQ multiplex PCR was the method, and the copy in TCRdb shows in-frame clones only, minus some. The data contain around 100,000 clones, about 86% of them singletons. The sequencing used peripheral blood, collected on day 0 of AZD1222 vaccination. These receptors came from an adult in good health. The CDR3 runs from the conserved cysteine through the conserved F or W. D genes are given only for firm matches. Clone size is not always given. Where it is, it says once, few, many or a class for expanded clones.

V	D	J	size	DNA	CDR3
TRBV19	-	TRBJ1-1	-	TGTGCCAGTAGTCCACCACGGCAAGATGAAGCTTTCTTT	CASSPPRQDEAFF
TRBV5-8	TRBD2	TRBJ2-5	-	TGTGCCAGTATCACCGGGACTAGCGGGCAAGAGACCCAGTACTTC	CASITGTSGQETQYF
TRBV5-6	TRBD1	TRBJ2-7	-	TGTGCCAGCAGCTTGGAAAGGACAGGGCTAATGCGCGAGCAGTACTTC	CASSLERTGLMREQYF
TRBV7-2	-	TRBJ2-1	-	TGTGCCAGCAGTTATAGGGGGGCTAGCGGTTACAATGAGCAGTTCTTC	CASSYRGASGYNEQFF
TRBV21-1	-	TRBJ2-1	-	TGTGCCAGCAGGCCCGCTCGTAGCCCTTTAGCCGATGAGCAGTTCTTC	CASRPARSPLADEQFF
TRBV2	TRBD1	TRBJ1-1	-	TGTGCCAGCAGTGGGGGACAGCTGAACACTGAAGCTTTCTTT	CASSGGQLNTEAFF
TRBV18	-	TRBJ1-1	-	TGTGCCAGCTCACCAATCTTCCCTGAAGCTTTCTTT	CASSPIFPEAFF
TRBV7-9	TRBD1	TRBJ2-1	once	TGTGCCAGCAGCTCCCCCGGGGACAGCAGATACAATGAGCAGTTCTTC	CASSSPGDSRYNEQFF
TRBV3-1/TRBV3-2	TRBD1	TRBJ1-6	few	TGTGCCAGCAGCCAATGGGACAGGGGGAAAGGATCACCCCTCCACTTT	CASSQWDRGKGSPLHF
TRBV19	-	TRBJ2-5	-	TGTGCCAGTAGTAGCCCTGGCAACCAAGAGACCCAGTACTTC	CASSSPGNQETQYF
TRBV12-3/TRBV12-4	-	TRBJ1-5	-	TGTGCCAGCACCCCGGGGGAGGGGAGGCCCCAGCATTTT	CASTPGEGRPQHF
TRBV6-2/TRBV6-3	-	TRBJ2-3	-	TGTGCCAGCAGTCGCTGGGGGGAATTAACAGATACGCAGTATTTT	CASSRWGELTDTQYF
TRBV2	TRBD2	TRBJ2-7	-	TGTGCCAGCATTCGGCTAGCGGACGCCTACGAGCAGTACTTC	CASIRLADAYEQYF
TRBV6-4	TRBD1	TRBJ2-1	-	TGTGCCAGCAGCGAACAGGGGGCCCCATTCAATGAGCAGTTCTTC	CASSEQGAPFNEQFF
TRBV5-4	TRBD2	TRBJ2-3	-	TGTGCCAGCAGCGCGCCTAGCGGGACTGGAGCAGATACGCAGTATTTT	CASSAPSGTGADTQYF
TRBV10-2	-	TRBJ1-2	-	TGCGCCAGCAGCGGGGACGGCGGGGTCTATGGCTACACCTTC	CASSGDGGVYGYTF
TRBV27	-	TRBJ1-2	-	TGTGCCAGCAGTTTGATGGGGAGCTATGGCTACACCTTC	CASSLMGSYGYTF
TRBV7-2	-	TRBJ1-1	-	TGTGCCAGCAGCAGCCGCAGAATCACTGAAGCTTTCTTT	CASSSRRITEAFF
TRBV29-1	-	TRBJ2-3	-	TGCAGCGACGGGACAACGGATACGCAGTATTTT	CSDGTTDTQYF
TRBV5-4	-	TRBJ2-5	-	TGTGCCAGCAGCTTGGCAGGGTGGGAGACCCAGTACTTC	CASSLAGWETQYF
TRBV6-5	-	TRBJ2-2	-	TGTGCCAGTAGGCCGGTAGGCACCGGGGAGCTGTTTTTT	CASRPVGTGELFF
TRBV7-8	TRBD1	TRBJ1-2	-	TGTGCCAGCAGCCTCGACAGGGGAAGAGGCTACACCTTC	CASSLDRGRGYTF
TRBV3-1/TRBV3-2	-	TRBJ2-5	-	TGTGCCAGCAGCCCCGGACAGAGCAGCCAAGAGACCCAGTACTTC	CASSPGQSSQETQYF
TRBV9	TRBD1	TRBJ2-5	-	TGTGCCAGCAGCGTAGGACAGGGGGCCGAGACCCAGTACTTC	CASSVGQGAETQYF